The source of this T cell receptor beta chain is a study of shared clonotypes between healthy human individuals. TCRdb keeps only in-frame clones here, not all; method: immunoSEQ multiplex PCR. The data hold around 940,000 clones, with over 75% observed a single time. Germline lookup yields CDR1 ENHRY and CDR2 SYGVKD. This CDR3 has 13 amino acids. The V and J ends lost 2 bases and 7 bases respectively, with 9 bases between them. This TCR was sampled from a man between 18 and 29 years old in good health. Input material: memory CD4+ T cells sorted from blood. Subset of the sample: CD45RA-negative fraction. The chain combines TRBV10-3 with TRBJ2-1; possible D gene TRBD1, 6 bases. The CDR3 DNA reads TGTGCCATCAGTGAGCAGGGGTTAAATGAGCAGTTCTTC. Protein product: CAISEQGLNEQFF.